The source of this TCR beta chain is a study of OX40 agonist ivuxolimab in advanced cancers. Study summary: Patients got intravenous ivuxolimab at 0.01 to 10 mg/kg every 2 weeks. Prior therapy, whether anti-PD-1, anti-PD-L1 or anti-CTLA-4, was allowed, and less than 45% had some.

Here immunoSEQ multiplex PCR was the method, and the copy in TCRdb shows in-frame clones only, minus some. Of more than 100,000 clones listed, about 93% are singletons. The CDR3 length is 18 residues. Germline values: CDR1 SGHVS, CDR2 FQNEAQ. V was pared by 5 bases and J by 1 base, with 9 bases of the junction left unmatched. The study, taken as a whole, reports: At 0.1-3.0 mg/kg, partial responders had clonal expansion among the lowest observed. At doses 0.1 to 3.0 mg/kg, CD4+ and CD8+ clones expanded.

Worth noting for this clone: Its matching antigen is unknown.

Source: CD4+ or CD8+ T cells sorted from blood, taken in a trial of the OX40 agonist ivuxolimab. V gene TRBV7-8 combines with J gene TRBJ1-4, with 11 bases lining up with TRBD1. The source of this sequence is an adult with an advanced solid tumor such as melanoma, head and neck, liver or kidney cancer. The CDR3 loop reads CASSQGQGARITNEKLFF. CDR3 DNA: TGTGCCAGCAGCCAAGGACAGGGGGCCCGAATAACTAATGAAAAACTGTTTTTT.